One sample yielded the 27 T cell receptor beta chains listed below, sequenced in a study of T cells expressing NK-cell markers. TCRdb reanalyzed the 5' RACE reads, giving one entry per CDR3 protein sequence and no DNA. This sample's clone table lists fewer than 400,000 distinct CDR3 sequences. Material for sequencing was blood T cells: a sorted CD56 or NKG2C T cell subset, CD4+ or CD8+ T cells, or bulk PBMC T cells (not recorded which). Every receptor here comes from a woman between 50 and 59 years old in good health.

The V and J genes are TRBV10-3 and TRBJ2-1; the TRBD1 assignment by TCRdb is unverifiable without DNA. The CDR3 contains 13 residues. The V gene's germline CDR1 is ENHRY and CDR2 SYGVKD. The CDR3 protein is CAISGAAYNEQFF.

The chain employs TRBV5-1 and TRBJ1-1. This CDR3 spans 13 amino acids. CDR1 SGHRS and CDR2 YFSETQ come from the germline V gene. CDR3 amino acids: CASSLTRDTEAFF.

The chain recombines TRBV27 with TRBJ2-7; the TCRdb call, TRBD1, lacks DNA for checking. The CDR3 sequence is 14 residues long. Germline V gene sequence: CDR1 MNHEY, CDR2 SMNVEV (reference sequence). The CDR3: CASRLGGQLNEQYF.

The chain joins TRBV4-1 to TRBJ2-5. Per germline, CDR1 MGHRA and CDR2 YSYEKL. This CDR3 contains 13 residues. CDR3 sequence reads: CASSQVPQETQYF.

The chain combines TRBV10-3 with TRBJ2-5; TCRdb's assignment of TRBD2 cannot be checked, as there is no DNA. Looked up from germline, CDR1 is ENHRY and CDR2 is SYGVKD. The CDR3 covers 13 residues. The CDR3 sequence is CAIRGQFQETQYF.

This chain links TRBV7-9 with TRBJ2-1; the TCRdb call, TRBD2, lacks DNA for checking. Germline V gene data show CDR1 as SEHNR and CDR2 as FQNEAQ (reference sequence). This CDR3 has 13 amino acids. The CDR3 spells CARTGTSDGEQFF.

CDR3 residues: CAISERTGRDEQYF. The V and J genes are TRBV10-3 and TRBJ2-7; TCRdb calls TRBD1, which cannot be checked without DNA. The CDR3 runs 14 residues. The V gene's germline CDR1 is ENHRY and CDR2 SYGVKD.

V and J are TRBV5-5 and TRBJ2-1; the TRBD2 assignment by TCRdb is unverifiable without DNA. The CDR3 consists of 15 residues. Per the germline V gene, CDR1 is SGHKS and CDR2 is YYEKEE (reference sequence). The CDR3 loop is CASSLTGLGGNEQFF.

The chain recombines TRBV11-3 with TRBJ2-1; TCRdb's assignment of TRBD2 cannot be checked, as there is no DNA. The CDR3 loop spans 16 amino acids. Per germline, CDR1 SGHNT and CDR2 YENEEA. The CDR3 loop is CASSFYSGSSYNEQFF.

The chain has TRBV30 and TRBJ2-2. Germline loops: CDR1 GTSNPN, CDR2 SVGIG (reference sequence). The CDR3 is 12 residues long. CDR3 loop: CAWLPLGGELFF.

The CDR3 reads CASSPTDNEQFF. This chain connects TRBV6-5 to TRBJ2-1. This CDR3 is built from 12 residues. Germline CDR1 and CDR2: MNHEY and SVGAGI.

The CDR3 protein is CATPRGTNTGELFF. The chain couples TRBV15 to TRBJ2-2; TCRdb outputs TRBD1, but without DNA this stays unchecked. The length of the CDR3 is 14 residues. Germline CDR1 LNHNV, CDR2 YYDKDF (reference sequence).

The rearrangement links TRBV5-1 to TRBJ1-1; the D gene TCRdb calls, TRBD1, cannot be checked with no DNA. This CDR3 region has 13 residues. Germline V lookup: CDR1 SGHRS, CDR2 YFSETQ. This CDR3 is CASSGLGPSEAFF.

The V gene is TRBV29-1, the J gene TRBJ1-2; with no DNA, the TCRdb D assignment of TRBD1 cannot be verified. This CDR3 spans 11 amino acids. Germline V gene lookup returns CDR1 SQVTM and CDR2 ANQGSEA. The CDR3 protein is CSAGVGYGYTF.

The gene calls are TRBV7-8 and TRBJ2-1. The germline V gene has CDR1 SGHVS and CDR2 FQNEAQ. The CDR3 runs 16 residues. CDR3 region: CASSLAVASSYNEQFF.

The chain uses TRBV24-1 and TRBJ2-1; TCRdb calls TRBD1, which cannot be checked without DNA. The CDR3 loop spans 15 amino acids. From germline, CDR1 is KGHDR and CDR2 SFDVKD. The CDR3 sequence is CATSDPGTLYNEQFF.

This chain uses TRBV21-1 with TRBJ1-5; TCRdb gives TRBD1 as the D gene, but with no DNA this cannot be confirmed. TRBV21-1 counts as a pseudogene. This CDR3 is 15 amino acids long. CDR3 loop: CATPSGRASNQPQHF.

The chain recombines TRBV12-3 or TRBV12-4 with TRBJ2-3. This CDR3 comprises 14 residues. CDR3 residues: CASSLSLNTDTQYF.

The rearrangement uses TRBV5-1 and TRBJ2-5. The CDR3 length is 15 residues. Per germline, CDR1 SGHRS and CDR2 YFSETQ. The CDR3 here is CASSSSSSTGETQYF.

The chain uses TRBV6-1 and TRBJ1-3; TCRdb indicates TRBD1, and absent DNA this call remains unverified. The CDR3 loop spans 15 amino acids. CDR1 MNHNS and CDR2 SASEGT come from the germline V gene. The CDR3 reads CASSPGTASGNTIYF.

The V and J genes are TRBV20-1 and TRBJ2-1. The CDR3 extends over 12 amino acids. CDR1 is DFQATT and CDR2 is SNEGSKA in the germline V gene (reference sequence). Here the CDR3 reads CSARRSGFEQFF.

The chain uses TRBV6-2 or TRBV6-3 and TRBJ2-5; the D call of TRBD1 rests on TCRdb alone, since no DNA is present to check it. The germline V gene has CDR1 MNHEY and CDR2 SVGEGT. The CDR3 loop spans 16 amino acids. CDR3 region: CASSYSDRDREETQYF.

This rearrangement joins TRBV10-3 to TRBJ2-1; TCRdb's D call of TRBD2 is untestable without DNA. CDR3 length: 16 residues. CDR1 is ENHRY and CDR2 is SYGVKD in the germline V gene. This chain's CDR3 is CAISDVSRVTPYEQFF.

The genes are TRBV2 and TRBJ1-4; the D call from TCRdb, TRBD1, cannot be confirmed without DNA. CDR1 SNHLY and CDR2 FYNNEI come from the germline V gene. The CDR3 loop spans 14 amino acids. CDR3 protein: CASSPGQDYEKLFF. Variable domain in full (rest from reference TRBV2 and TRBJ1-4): EPEVTQTPSHQVTQMGQEVILRCVPISNHLYFYWYRQILGQKVEFLVSFYNNEISEKSEIFDDQFSVERPDGSNFTLKIRSTKLEDSAMYFCASSPGQDYEKLFFGSGTQLSVL.

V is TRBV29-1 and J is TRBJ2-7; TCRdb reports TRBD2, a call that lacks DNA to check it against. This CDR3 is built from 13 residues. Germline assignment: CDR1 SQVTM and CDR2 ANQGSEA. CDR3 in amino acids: CSVVGRQNYEQYF.

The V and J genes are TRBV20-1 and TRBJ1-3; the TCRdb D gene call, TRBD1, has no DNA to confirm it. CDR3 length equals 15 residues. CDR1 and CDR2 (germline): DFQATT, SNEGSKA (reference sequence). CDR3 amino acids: CSVWGRDQLGNTIYF.

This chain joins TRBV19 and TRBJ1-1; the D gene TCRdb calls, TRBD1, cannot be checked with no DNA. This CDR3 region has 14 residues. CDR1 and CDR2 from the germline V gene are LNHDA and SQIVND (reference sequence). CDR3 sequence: CASIRTGLNTEAFF.